This T cell receptor beta chain was obtained from a study of T cell repertoires in cytomegalovirus infection. This clonotype has only a few counts. Each CDR3 protein is one row after TCRdb ran MiXCR on the reads. The sample carries some 600,000 distinct CDR3 sequences, 20% to 25% recorded once. The CDR3 is 16 amino acids. Germline V gives CDR1 PRHDT, CDR2 FYEKMQ (reference sequence). With V trimmed by 4 bases and J by 2 bases, 8 bases remained unmatched. This receptor was identified in a human donor in good health (CMV status not recorded). Some clones in this sample may be carry-over from other donors' samples. Sequencing was performed on CD8+ T cells from PBMCs. V is TRBV13 and J is TRBJ2-7, with 10 positions matching TRBD1. The CDR3 spells CASSSPGTGDTYEQYF. For the CDR3, the DNA is TGTGCCAGCAGCTCTCCCGGGACAGGGGATACCTACGAGCAGTACTTC.